The source of this TCR beta chain is a study of regulatory dendritic cells for organ transplantation. Findings and caveats of the study: Memory CD8+ T cells were the most oligoclonal; naive cells were highly diverse. Among resting subsets, memory CD8+ cells contained the most alloreactive clonotypes.

The germline CDR1 and CDR2 sequences are MNHEY and SMNVEV (reference sequence). CDR3 length: 16 residues. V lost 6 bases, J lost 6 bases, and 10 bases stayed unmatched. CD4+ or CD8+ T cells were sorted as naive CD45RA+ or memory CD45RO+. Comment on this clone: Its target is unknown.

The protocol was immunoSEQ multiplex PCR, while the TCRdb copy is restricted to in-frame clones and leaves out a portion. The table includes about 30,000 clones, almost 80% detected once. The receptor was isolated from a human donor in good health. What was sequenced was memory CD4+ T cells from blood. Subset defined: CD45RO+ memory T cells. The rearrangement uses TRBV27 and TRBJ2-1, with 11 bases aligning to TRBD2. CDR3 residues: CASRREYSGGANEQFF. As DNA, the CDR3 is TGTGCCAGCAGAAGGGAATATAGCGGGGGGGCCAATGAGCAGTTCTTC.